This section outlines one T cell receptor beta chain sequence together with its context. The clone's antigen remains unknown. It has no much larger one-base neighbor in the sample; base qualities were not kept. TCRbeta CDR3 regions were amplified from genomic DNA by means of the immunoSEQ Assay, a bias-controlled multiplex PCR. The source study handled its data this way. The number of nucleated cells in each sample was estimated by amplification of reference gene primers within the assay. To quantify the absolute abundance of each unique TCRbeta CDR3 rearrangement, sequence reads were collapsed and filtered. For each sample, productive Simpson clonality was calculated as the square root of Simpson's diversity index over productive rearrangements. The source is immuneACCESS, and TCRdb retained only in-frame sequences with V and J called. Part of the clones is not carried over; for the studies checked, unresolved V genes explain less than half of this, and the remainder is unexplained. The DNA gave D and trimming, while V, J and clone size come from that table. The sample profile shows about 150,000 clones; about 79% of them were found once. The top ten clones comprise 7% to 10% of the sample.

The data derive from a study of blood T cell repertoires in COVID-19 (dated by TCRdb to about 2020). Describing the broader study: Samples from collaborators originated in the United States, Italy and Spain and spanned both the acute and convalescent phases of COVID-19. The material from the prospective study consisted of cDNA or gDNA derived from T cells, B-cell-depleted T cells, or PBMCs. Sample metadata almost always included a de-identified subject ID, COVID-19 status, age in years and sex. Where HLA class I and class II types were available, the types were taken from metadata supplied by the sample provider, not from assay-based typing. A freely available public database, intended as a resource for researchers studying the immune response to SARS-CoV-2, is where the repertoires were released. The samples were drawn from the first 160 participants of the ongoing ImmuneRACE study and from more than 1,000 subjects provided by 6 global collaborators. Subjects who had been exposed to COVID-19, were actively infected with it, or had recovered from it provided the deeply sampled blood TCRbeta repertoires that made up the dataset. Overall study results and their limits: How much clinical and demographic metadata was included differed by source and by participant, and the metadata was provided uncurated.

In the prospective study, participants were about 18 to 95 years old, resided in around 25 geographic areas of the United States, and were enrolled through a virtual design. In the prospective study, participants were assigned to cohorts based on the clinical history participants reported in a screening survey and a study questionnaire. For ImmuneRACE Cohort 3, a participant was defined as recovered based on two consecutive negative NP/OP PCR tests, clearance by a healthcare professional, or resolution of symptoms. In the prospective study, whole blood, serum and a nasopharyngeal or oropharyngeal swab were collected from each participant by mobile phlebotomists. Over a roughly two-month period, participants in the prospective study had the option of providing additional blood draws and questionnaires. Blood samples from the prospective study were shipped frozen or at room temperature prior to DNA extraction.

From V the trimming removes 3 bases and from J it removes 4 bases, while the gene matches leave 4 bases of the junction unaccounted for. CDR3 length: 14 amino acids, cysteine to phenylalanine. The sequence is cut down to CDR3 DNA, 42 bases in frame from base 1. The germline V gene sets CDR1 to SGHTA and CDR2 to FQGNSA. Sequenced: PBMCs or T cells enriched from blood (not recorded which). Rearrangement joined TRBV7-2 to TRBJ2-7, with 9 bases in between that match TRBD1. The sequence was collected from a man aged 45-65 years who had recovered from COVID-19. The nucleotide sequence reads TGTGCCAGCAGCTTCGGGACAGGGTTGTACGAGCAGTACTTC. This sequence encodes CASSFGTGLYEQYF.